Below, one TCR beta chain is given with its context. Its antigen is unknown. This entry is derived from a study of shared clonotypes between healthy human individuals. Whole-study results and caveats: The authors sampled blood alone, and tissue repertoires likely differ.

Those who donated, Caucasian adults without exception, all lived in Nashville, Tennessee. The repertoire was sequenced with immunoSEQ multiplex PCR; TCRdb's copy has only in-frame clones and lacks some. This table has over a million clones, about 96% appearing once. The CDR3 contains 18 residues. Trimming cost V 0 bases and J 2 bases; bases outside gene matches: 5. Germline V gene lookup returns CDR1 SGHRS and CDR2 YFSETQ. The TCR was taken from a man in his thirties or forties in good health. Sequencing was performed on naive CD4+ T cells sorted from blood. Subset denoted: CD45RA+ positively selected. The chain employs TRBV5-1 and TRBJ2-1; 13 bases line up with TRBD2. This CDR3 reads CASSLGTSGSWAYNEQFF. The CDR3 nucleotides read TGCGCCAGCAGCTTGGGGACTAGCGGGAGTTGGGCCTACAATGAGCAGTTCTTC.